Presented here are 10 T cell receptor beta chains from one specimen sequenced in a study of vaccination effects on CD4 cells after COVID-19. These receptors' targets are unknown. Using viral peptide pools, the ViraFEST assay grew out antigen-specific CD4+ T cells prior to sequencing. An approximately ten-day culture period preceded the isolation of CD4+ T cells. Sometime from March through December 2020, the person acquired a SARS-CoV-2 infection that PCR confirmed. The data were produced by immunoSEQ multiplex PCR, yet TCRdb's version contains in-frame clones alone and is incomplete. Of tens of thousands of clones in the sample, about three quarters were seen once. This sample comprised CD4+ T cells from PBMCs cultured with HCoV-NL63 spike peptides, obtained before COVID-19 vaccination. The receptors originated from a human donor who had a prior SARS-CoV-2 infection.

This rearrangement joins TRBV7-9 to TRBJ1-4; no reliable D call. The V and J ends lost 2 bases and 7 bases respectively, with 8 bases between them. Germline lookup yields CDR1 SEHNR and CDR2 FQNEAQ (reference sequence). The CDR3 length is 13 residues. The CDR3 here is CASSLTGLEKLFF. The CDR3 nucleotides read TGTGCCAGCAGCTTAACGGGTCTTGAAAAACTGTTTTTT. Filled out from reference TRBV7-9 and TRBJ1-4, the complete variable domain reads DTGVSQNPRHKITKRGQNVTFRCDPISEHNRLYWYRQTLGQGPEFLTYFQNEAQLEKSRLLSDRFSAERPKGSFSTLEIQRTEQGDSAMYLCASSLTGLEKLFFGSGTQLSVL.

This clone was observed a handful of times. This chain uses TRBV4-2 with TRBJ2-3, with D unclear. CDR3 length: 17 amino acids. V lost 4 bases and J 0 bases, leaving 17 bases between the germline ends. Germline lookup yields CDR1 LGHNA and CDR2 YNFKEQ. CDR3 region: CASSPLGSSRSTDTQYF. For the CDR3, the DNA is TGTGCCAGCAGCCCCCTGGGCAGCTCCAGGAGCACAGATACGCAGTATTTT.

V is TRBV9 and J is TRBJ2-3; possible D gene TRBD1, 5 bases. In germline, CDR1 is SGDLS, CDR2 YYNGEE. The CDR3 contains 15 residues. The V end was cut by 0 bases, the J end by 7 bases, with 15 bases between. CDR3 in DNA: TGTGCCAGCAGCGTAGGATTCGACAGAACTAATACGCAGTATTTT. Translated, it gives CASSVGFDRTNTQYF.

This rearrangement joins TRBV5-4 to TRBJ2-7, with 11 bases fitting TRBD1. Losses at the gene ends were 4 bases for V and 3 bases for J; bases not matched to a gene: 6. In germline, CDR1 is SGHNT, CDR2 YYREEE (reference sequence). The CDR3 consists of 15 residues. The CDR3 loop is CASSVSGTGGYEQYF. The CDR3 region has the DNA TGTGCCAGCAGCGTATCCGGGACAGGGGGCTACGAGCAGTACTTC.

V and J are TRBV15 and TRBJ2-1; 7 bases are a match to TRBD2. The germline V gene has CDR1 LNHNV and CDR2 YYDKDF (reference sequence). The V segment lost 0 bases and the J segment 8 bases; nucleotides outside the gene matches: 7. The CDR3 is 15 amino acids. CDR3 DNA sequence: TGTGCCACCAGCAGAGATATGACTAGCTTGGATGAGCAGTTCTTC. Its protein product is CATSRDMTSLDEQFF.

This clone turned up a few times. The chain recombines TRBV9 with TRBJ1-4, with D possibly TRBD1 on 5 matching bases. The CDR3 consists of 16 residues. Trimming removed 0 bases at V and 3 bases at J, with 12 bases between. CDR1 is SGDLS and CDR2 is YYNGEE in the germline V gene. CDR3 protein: CASSVAVGESNEKLFF. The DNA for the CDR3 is TGTGCCAGCAGCGTAGCTGTAGGGGAGTCTAATGAAAAACTGTTTTTT.

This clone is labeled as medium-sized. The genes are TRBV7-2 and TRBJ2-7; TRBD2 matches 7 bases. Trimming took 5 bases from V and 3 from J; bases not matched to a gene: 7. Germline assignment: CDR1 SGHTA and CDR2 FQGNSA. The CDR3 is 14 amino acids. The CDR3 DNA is TGTGCCAGCAGCCCATACCAGCGGGACTACGAGCAGTACTTC. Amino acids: CASSPYQRDYEQYF.

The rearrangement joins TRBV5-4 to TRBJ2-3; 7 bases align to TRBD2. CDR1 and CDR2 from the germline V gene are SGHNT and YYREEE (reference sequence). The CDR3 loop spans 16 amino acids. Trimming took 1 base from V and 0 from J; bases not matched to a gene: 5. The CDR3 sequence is CASSLRPAGSTDTQYF. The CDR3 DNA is TGTGCCAGCAGCTTGAGGCCAGCGGGGAGCACAGATACGCAGTATTTT.

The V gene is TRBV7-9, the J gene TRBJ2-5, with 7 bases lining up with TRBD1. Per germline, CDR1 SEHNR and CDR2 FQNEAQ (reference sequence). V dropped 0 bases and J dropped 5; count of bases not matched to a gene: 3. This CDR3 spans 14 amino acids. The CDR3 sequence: CASSLAGGDETQYF. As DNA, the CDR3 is TGTGCCAGCAGCTTAGCAGGGGGCGATGAGACCCAGTACTTC.

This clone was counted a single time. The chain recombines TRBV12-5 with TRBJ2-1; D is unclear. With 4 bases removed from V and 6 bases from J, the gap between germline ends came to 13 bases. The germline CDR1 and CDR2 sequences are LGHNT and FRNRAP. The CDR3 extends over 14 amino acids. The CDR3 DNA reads TGTGCTAGTGGTTCCGGACGAACCGTCAATGAGCAGTTCTTC. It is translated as CASGSGRTVNEQFF.